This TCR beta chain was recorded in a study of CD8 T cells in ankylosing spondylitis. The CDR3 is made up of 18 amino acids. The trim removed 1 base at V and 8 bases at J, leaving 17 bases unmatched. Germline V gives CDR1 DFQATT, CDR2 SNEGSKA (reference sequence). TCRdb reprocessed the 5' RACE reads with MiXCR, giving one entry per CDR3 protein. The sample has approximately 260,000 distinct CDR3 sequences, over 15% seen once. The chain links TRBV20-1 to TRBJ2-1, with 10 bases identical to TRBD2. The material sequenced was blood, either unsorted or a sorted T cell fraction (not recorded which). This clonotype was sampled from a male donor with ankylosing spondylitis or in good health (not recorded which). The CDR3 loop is CSARGGFSGRPFFHEQFF. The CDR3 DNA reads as TGCAGTGCTAGAGGAGGATTTAGCGGGAGGCCCTTTTTCCATGAGCAGTTCTTC.